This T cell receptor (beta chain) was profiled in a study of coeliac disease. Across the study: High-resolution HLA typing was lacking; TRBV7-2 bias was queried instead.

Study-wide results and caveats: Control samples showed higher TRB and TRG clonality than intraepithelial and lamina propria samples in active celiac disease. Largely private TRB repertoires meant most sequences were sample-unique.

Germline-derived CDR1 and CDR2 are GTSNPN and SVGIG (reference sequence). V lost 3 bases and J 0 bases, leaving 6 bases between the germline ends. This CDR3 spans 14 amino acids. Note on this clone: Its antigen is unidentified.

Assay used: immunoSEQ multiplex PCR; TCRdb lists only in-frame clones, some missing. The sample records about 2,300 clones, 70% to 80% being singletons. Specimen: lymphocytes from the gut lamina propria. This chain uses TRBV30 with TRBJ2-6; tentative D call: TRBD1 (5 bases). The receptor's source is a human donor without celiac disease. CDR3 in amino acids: CAWRDISGANVLTF. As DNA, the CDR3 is TGTGCCTGGAGGGACATCTCTGGGGCCAACGTCCTGACTTTC.